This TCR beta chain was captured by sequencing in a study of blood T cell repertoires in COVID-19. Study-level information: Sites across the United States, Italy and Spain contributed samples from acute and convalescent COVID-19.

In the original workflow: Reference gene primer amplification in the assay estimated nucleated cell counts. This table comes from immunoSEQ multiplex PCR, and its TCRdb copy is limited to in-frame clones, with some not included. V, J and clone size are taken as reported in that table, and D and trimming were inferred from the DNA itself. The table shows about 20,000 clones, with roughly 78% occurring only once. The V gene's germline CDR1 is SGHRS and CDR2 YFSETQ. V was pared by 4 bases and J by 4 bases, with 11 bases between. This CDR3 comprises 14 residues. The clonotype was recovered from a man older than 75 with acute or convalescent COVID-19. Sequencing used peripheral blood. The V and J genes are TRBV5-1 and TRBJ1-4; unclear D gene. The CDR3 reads CASSPERVNEKLFF. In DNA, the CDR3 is TGCGCCAGCAGCCCTGAGAGGGTTAATGAAAAACTGTTTTTT.